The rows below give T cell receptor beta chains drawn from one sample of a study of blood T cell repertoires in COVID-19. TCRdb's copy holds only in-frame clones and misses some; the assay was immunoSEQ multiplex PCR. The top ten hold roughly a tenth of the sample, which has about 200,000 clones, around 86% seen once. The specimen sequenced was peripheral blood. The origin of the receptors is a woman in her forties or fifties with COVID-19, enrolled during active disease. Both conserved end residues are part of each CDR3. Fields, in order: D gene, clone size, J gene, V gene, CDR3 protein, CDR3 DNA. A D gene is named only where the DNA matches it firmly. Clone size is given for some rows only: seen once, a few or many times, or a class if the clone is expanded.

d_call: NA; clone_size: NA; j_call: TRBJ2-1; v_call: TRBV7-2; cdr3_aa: CASSLGSVRSNEQFF; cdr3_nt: TGTGCCAGCAGCTTAGGGTCTGTCAGGTCTAATGAGCAGTTCTTC
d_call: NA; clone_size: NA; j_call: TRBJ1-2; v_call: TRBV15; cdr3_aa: CATSRDRRPDYGYTF; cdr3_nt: TGTGCCACCAGCAGAGACAGGAGGCCCGACTATGGCTACACCTTC
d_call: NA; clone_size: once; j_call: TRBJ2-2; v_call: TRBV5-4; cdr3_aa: CASSLAPNTGELFF; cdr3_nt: TGTGCCAGCAGCCTAGCCCCGAACACCGGGGAGCTGTTTTTT
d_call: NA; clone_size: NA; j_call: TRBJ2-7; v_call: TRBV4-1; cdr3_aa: CASSLGTIYEQYF; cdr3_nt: TGCGCCAGCAGCCTAGGTACTATCTACGAGCAGTACTTC
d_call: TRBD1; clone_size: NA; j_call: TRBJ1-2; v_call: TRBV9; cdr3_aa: CASSVGQGDYGYTF; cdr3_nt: TGTGCCAGCAGCGTTGGACAGGGGGACTATGGCTACACCTTC
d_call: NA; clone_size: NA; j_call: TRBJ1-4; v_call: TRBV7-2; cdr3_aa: CASSSGVTNEKLFF; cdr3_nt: TGTGCCAGCAGCTCGGGGGTCACTAATGAAAAACTGTTTTTT
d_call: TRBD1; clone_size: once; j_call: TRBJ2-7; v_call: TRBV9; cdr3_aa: CASSVGDRAREQYF; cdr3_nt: TGTGCCAGCAGCGTTGGGGACAGGGCCCGCGAGCAGTACTTC
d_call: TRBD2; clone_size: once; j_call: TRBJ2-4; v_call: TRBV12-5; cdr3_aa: CASGTSGGAWNIQYF; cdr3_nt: TGTGCTAGTGGAACTAGCGGGGGGGCTTGGAACATTCAGTACTTC
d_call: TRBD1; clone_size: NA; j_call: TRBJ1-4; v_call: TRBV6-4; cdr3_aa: CASREGQGRPNEKLFF; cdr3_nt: TGTGCCAGCAGGGAAGGACAGGGCCGGCCTAATGAAAAACTGTTTTTT
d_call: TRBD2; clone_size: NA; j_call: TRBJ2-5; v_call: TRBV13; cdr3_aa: CASSLGAGGRETQYF; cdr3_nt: TGTGCCAGCAGCTTGGGAGCGGGGGGCCGGGAGACCCAGTACTTC
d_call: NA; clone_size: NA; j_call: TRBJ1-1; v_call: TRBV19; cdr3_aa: CASSIQVHTEAFF; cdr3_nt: TGTGCCAGTAGTATCCAGGTCCACACTGAAGCTTTCTTT
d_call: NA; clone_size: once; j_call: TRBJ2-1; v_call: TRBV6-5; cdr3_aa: CASRRQSGGDNEQFF; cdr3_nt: TGTGCCAGCAGAAGACAGTCCGGTGGGGACAATGAGCAGTTCTTC
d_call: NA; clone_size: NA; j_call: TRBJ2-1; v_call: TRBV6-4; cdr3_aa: CASSAYTYNEQFF; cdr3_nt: TGTGCCAGCAGTGCGTACACCTACAATGAGCAGTTCTTC
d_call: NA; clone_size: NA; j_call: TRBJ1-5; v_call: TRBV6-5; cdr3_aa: CASSRGPSNQPQHF; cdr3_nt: TGTGCCAGCAGTCGAGGGCCTAGCAATCAGCCCCAGCATTTT
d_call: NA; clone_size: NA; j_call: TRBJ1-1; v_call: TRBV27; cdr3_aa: CASSLRRDTEAFF; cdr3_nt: TGTGCCAGCAGTTTAAGGAGGGACACTGAAGCTTTCTTT
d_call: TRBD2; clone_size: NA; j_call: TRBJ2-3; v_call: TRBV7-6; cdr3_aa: CASSPLGWGGDTQYF; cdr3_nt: TGTGCCAGCAGCCCCCTAGGTTGGGGAGGGGATACGCAGTATTTT
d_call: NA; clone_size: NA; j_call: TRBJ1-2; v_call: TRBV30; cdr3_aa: CAWSDLRGNYGYTF; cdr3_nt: TGTGCCTGGAGTGATCTCAGGGGAAACTATGGCTACACCTTC
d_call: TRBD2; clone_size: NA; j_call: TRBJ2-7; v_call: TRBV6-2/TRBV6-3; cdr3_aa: CASSVLATSYEQYF; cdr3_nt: TGTGCCAGCAGTGTACTAGCGACATCCTACGAGCAGTACTTC
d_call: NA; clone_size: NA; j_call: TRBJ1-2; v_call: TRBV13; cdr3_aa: CASSLGPSDYGYTF; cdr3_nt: TGTGCCAGCAGCTTAGGTCCCTCTGACTATGGCTACACCTTC
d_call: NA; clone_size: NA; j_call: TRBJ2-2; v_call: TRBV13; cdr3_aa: CASSLSGGGEGNTGELFF; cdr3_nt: TGTGCCAGCAGCTTATCTGGGGGAGGCGAAGGGAACACCGGGGAGCTGTTTTTT
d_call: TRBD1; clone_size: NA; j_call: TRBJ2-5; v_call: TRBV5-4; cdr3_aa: CASSFPGQQETQYF; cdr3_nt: TGTGCCAGCAGCTTTCCGGGACAGCAAGAGACCCAGTACTTC
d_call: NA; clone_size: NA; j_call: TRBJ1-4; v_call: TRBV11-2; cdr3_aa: CASSPPGVEKLFF; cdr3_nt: TGTGCCAGCAGCCCACCGGGTGTTGAAAAACTGTTTTTT
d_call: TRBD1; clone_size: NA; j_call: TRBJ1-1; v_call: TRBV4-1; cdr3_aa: CASSLRQGGTEAFF; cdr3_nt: TGCGCCAGCAGCCTCCGACAGGGCGGGACTGAAGCTTTCTTT
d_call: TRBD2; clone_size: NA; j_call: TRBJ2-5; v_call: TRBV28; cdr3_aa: CASSRRRGGQETQYF; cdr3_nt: TGTGCCAGCAGCCGTCGGCGGGGGGGTCAAGAGACCCAGTACTTC
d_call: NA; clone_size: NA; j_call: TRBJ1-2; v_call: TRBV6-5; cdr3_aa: CASRDRSRGYTF; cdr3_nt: TGTGCCAGCAGGGACAGAAGTAGGGGCTACACCTTC
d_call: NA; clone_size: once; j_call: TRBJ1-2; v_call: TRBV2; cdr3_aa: CASSEGGSYTF; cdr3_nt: TGTGCCAGCAGTGAAGGAGGAAGCTACACCTTC
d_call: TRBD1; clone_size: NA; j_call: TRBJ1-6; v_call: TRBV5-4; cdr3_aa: CASSQGTGTYNSPLHF; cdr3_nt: TGTGCCAGCAGCCAAGGGACAGGGACTTATAATTCACCCCTCCACTTT
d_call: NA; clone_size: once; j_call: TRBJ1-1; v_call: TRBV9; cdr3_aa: CASSVFGGTNTEAFF; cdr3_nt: TGTGCCAGCAGCGTATTCGGGGGGACGAACACTGAAGCTTTCTTT
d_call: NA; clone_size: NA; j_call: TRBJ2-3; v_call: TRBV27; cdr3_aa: CASSSTIGVLGASTDTQYF; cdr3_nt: TGTGCCAGCAGTTCGACGATCGGTGTCTTGGGGGCCAGCACAGATACGCAGTATTTT
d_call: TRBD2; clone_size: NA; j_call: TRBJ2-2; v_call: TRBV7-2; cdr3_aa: CASSSKRGGRPGELFF; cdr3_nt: TGTGCCAGCAGCTCTAAGCGGGGGGGCCGTCCCGGGGAGCTGTTTTTT
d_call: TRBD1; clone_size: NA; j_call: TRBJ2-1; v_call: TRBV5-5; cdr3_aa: CASSSTGTGGYNEQFF; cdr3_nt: TGTGCCAGCAGCTCGACCGGGACAGGGGGTTACAATGAGCAGTTCTTC